The TCR beta chain described here comes from a study of beta chain features in type 1 diabetes. Every isolated RNA sample was fully reverse transcribed, so sequencing captured expressed TCRB transcripts. Naive, central memory and regulatory T cell samples produced a mean of approximately 3.9 million reads. Assay used: immunoSEQ multiplex PCR; TCRdb lists only in-frame clones, some missing. The sample contains more than 300,000 clones, less than 10% of which appear only once. On average, the one heparinised blood draw given by each donor was roughly 100 mL. Via the markers CD45RO/CCR7/CD25/CD127/CD95/CD27, stem cell-like memory, regulatory, central memory and naive CD4+ cells were sorted. The CDR3 consists of 14 residues. Germline CDR1 reads MNHNS; CDR2 reads SASEGT. V gave up 6 bases and J gave up 6 bases; unmatched junction bases: 8. The study, taken as a whole, reports: Because the template was cDNA, high-expressing cells might be over-represented.

The sample holds a few counts of this clone. The target antigen is unknown. This TCR came from a young woman in good health. This chain connects TRBV6-1 to TRBJ2-7; 10 nucleotides agree with TRBD2. The sample comprised central memory CD4+ T cells from blood. Here the CDR3 reads CASRDWTSGREQYF. DNA of the CDR3: TGTGCCAGCAGAGATTGGACTAGCGGTCGCGAGCAGTACTTC.